The T cell receptor beta chain described here comes from a study of CD8 T cells in ankylosing spondylitis. Worth noting for this clonotype: Its antigen is not known.

It was by quantitative 5'-RACE with molecular barcodes that TCR beta libraries were made. MiXCR was run by TCRdb on the 5' RACE reads, yielding one entry per CDR3 protein. The sample includes roughly 440,000 distinct CDR3 sequences, 17% seen only once; the top ten take approximately 1%. Findings and caveats of the study: The study identified a TCR beta motif of 7 or 8 highly homologous variants that appeared characteristic of ankylosing spondylitis blood. Significant enrichment of disease-linked clones was reportedly seen in matched ankylosing spondylitis synovial fluid. The disease-linked clones had a CD8+ phenotype and low blood frequencies. Reports of some motif variants in reactive arthritis synovial fluid and blood predate this one.

Germline V gene data show CDR1 as DFQATT and CDR2 as SNEGSKA (reference sequence). This CDR3 has 13 amino acids. V was cut by 7 bases and J by 6 bases, with 18 bases left in between. The rearrangement joins TRBV20-1 to TRBJ2-5, with D perhaps TRBD2 (7 bases). Sequenced sample: blood, either unsorted or a sorted T cell fraction (not recorded which). The TCR sequence derives from a male donor with ankylosing spondylitis. The DNA for the CDR3 is TGCAGTGTAGCGCGCGGGGGCGGGAAGACCCAGTACTTC. It translates to CSVARGGGKTQYF.